The clone carrying this T cell receptor (beta chain) was recorded many times. The data were obtained in a study of CD8+CD57+ T cells in acquired aplastic anemia. Across the whole study: CD4+ and CD8+ cells, once sorted, gave DNA averaging approximately 3 ug.

J lost 4 bases, V lost 4 bases, and 6 bases had no gene match. The CDR3 sequence is 14 residues long. Germline V lookup: CDR1 LGHNA, CDR2 YSLEER. The TCR beta profiling, which covered VDJ combination and CDR3 sequence, was carried out using genomic DNA as the template. TCRdb used MiXCR to reprocess the reads, holding one entry per CDR3 protein. The sample has about 180,000 distinct CDR3 sequences, 40% to 55% seen once. This TCR was recovered from a human donor in good health. The chain employs TRBV4-3 and TRBJ2-7; TRBD2 matches 8 bases. What was sequenced was sorted CD4+, CD8+, or CD8+CD57+ T cells (not recorded which) from PBMCs. Written as DNA, the CDR3 is TGCGCCAGCAGCCGAACTAGCGGACAGTACGAGCAGTACTTC. Amino acid sequence: CASSRTSGQYEQYF.